Listed below are T cell receptor beta chains from one sample, sequenced in a study of blood T cell repertoires in COVID-19. Profiling relied on immunoSEQ multiplex PCR, and the TCRdb table lists in-frame clones only, not all of them. The table lists about 160,000 clones, less than 85% of them singletons, with 8% to 11% in the top ten. The specimen sequenced was peripheral blood. These receptors all come from an elderly woman with active or convalescent COVID-19. Both conserved end residues are trimmed from each CDR3. A D gene is named only where the DNA matches it firmly.

j_call d_call v_call cdr3_aa
TRBJ1-1 - TRBV6-5 ASSYSRGGDTEAF
TRBJ1-1 - TRBV18 ASSATDSEAF
TRBJ2-3 TRBD1 TRBV4-1 ASSQGPGGADTQY
TRBJ2-1 - TRBV5-8 ASPNGLGVMAGNEQF
TRBJ2-4 TRBD1 TRBV19 ASSSTGTGGNIQY
TRBJ2-7 TRBD1 TRBV6-5 ASRRDRDYEQY
TRBJ1-1 - TRBV5-1 ASSLDGGTEAF
TRBJ2-3 TRBD2 TRBV6-2/TRBV6-3 ASSYLPSGRLADTQY
TRBJ2-1 - TRBV7-3 ASSSQGNEQF
TRBJ1-2 - TRBV4-2 ASSQQNYGYT